The 15 T cell receptor beta chains reported below all come from one sample, sequenced in a study of blood T cell repertoires in COVID-19. Generated by immunoSEQ multiplex PCR, the TCRdb table keeps only in-frame clones and is missing some. The table includes around 190,000 clones, 88% detected once. Input material: peripheral blood. The receptors stem from a young man with active or convalescent COVID-19.

The rearrangement uses TRBV6-2 or TRBV6-3 and TRBJ2-2; TRBD1 matches at 7 bases. The J segment lost 1 base and the V segment lost 2 bases, leaving 1 base of the junction unmatched. The CDR3 covers 15 residues. CDR1 MNHEY and CDR2 SVGEGT come from the germline V gene. The CDR3 reads CASSYGQENTGELFF. The CDR3 region has the DNA TGTGCCAGCAGTTACGGACAGGAGAACACCGGGGAGCTGTTTTTT.

The V and J genes are TRBV19 and TRBJ2-6, with D perhaps matching TRBD1 (5 bases). CDR3 size: 17 residues. Per the germline V gene, CDR1 is LNHDA and CDR2 is SQIVND (reference sequence). V was trimmed by 3 bases and J by 0 bases, leaving 12 bases between them. CDR3 in DNA: TGTGCCAGTAGTATGGCAGGGTTAGCCTCTGGGGCCAACGTCCTGACTTTC. Translated, it gives CASSMAGLASGANVLTF.

This clone was recorded a few times. The chain links TRBV27 to TRBJ1-2, with no clear D. The V end was cut by 2 bases, the J end by 0 bases, with 4 bases between. Looked up from germline, CDR1 is MNHEY and CDR2 is SMNVEV (reference sequence). The CDR3 runs to 13 residues. CDR3 bases: TGTGCCAGCAGTTTAAGAGCTAACTATGGCTACACCTTC. Amino acid sequence: CASSLRANYGYTF.

The V call is TRBV4-1, the J call TRBJ1-5, with 9 bases matching TRBD1. The CDR3 has 15 residues. Losses at the gene ends were 6 bases for V and 3 bases for J; bases not matched to a gene: 6. From germline, CDR1 is MGHRA and CDR2 YSYEKL. The CDR3 loop is CASRLTGGNNQPQHF. CDR3 coding DNA: TGCGCCAGCAGACTCACAGGGGGCAACAATCAGCCCCAGCATTTT.

This chain connects TRBV19 to TRBJ2-7; D is unclear. The germline V and J ends were trimmed by 0 bases and 2 bases, with 11 bases remaining between them. The CDR3 totals 15 residues. The germline gives CDR1 LNHDA, CDR2 SQIVND (reference sequence). CDR3 sequence (DNA): TGTGCCAGTAGTATAGAGAACGGTTTGGCCTACGAGCAGTACTTC. Its protein product is CASSIENGLAYEQYF.

The CDR3 region has the DNA TGTGCCACCAGTGACCAGGACAGAAGCTATGGCTACACCTTC. This translates into CATSDQDRSYGYTF. This chain links TRBV24-1 with TRBJ1-2; a weak D match, TRBD1 (6 bases). The CDR3 loop spans 14 amino acids. V shed 4 bases and J shed 4 bases, with 12 bases lying between them. Germline V gives CDR1 KGHDR, CDR2 SFDVKD.

The V gene is TRBV7-9, the J gene TRBJ2-3; 8 bases are a match to TRBD2. J lost 1 base, V lost 3 bases, and 9 bases had no gene match. This CDR3 is built from 17 residues. CDR1 is SEHNR and CDR2 is FQNEAQ in the germline V gene (reference sequence). CDR3 region: CASSFTGSGRGTDTQYF. Written as DNA, the CDR3 is TGTGCCAGCAGCTTTACCGGGAGCGGGAGAGGCACAGATACGCAGTATTTT.

The chain combines TRBV6-1 with TRBJ2-1; D not resolved. Germline loops: CDR1 MNHNS, CDR2 SASEGT. Trimming cost V 0 bases and J 4 bases, with 7 bases left between them. The CDR3 totals 14 residues. CDR3 sequence reads: CASSEAGLYNEQFF. In nucleotides, the CDR3 is TGTGCCAGCAGTGAAGCGGGCCTATACAATGAGCAGTTCTTC.

The rearrangement uses TRBV6-5 and TRBJ2-2; 9 bases line up with TRBD1. The CDR3 is 15 amino acids. The trim removed 6 bases at V and 3 bases at J, leaving 5 bases unmatched. Germline-derived CDR1 and CDR2 are MNHEY and SVGAGI. CDR3 loop: CASRGWDRDTGELFF. The CDR3 region has the DNA TGTGCCAGCAGGGGGTGGGACAGGGACACCGGGGAGCTGTTTTTT.

A few counts support this clone. The gene calls are TRBV5-1 and TRBJ1-1; D is undetermined. The germline gives CDR1 SGHRS, CDR2 YFSETQ. This CDR3 has 13 amino acids. V lost 4 bases and J 5 bases, leaving 12 bases between the germline ends. For the CDR3, the DNA is TGCGCCAGCAGCCTAGGTGCGGGAACTGAAGCTTTCTTT. Translated: CASSLGAGTEAFF.

Comments on this clone: Other DNA variants within this sample encode the same CDR3. The J gene is TRBJ2-3, the V gene TRBV9; D is possibly TRBD2 (5 bases). The V gene's germline CDR1 is SGDLS and CDR2 YYNGEE. The CDR3 length is 14 residues. Trimming removed 0 bases at V and 1 base at J, with 6 bases between. The chain's CDR3 is CASSVGRGTDTQYF. The CDR3, as DNA: TGTGCCAGCAGCGTAGGGCGGGGCACAGATACGCAGTATTTT.

The chain combines TRBV7-8 with TRBJ1-6; TRBD1 matches 10 bases. Germline CDR1 SGHVS, CDR2 FQNEAQ. CDR3 length: 17 amino acids. V lost 5 bases to trimming and J lost 1 base; unmatched junction nucleotides: 5. The CDR3 loop is CASSGDRGQSYNSPLHF. CDR3 nucleotide sequence: TGTGCCAGCAGCGGCGACAGGGGGCAGTCCTATAATTCACCCCTCCACTTT.

The genes are TRBV7-9 and TRBJ2-7; no clear D gene. The germline V gene has CDR1 SEHNR and CDR2 FQNEAQ (reference sequence). V was trimmed by 5 bases and J by 0 bases, leaving 8 bases between them. The CDR3 sequence is 13 residues long. CDR3 sequence (DNA): TGTGCCAGCAGCCAAGATAGCTCCTACGAGCAGTACTTC. Its translation: CASSQDSSYEQYF.

The chain joins TRBV4-2 to TRBJ1-2; 9 bases align to TRBD1. Germline CDR1 and CDR2: LGHNA and YNFKEQ. This CDR3 is built from 15 residues. J lost 3 bases, V lost 1 base, and 3 bases had no gene match. CDR3 bases: TGTGCCAGCAGCCAAGGGACAGGGGTGGACTATGGCTACACCTTC. Translating it yields CASSQGTGVDYGYTF.

This clone was found a few times. The chain couples TRBV3-1 (or the pseudogene TRBV3-2) to TRBJ1-1; D is ambiguous. V shed 1 base and J shed 10 bases, with 13 bases lying between them. This CDR3 region has 13 residues. Germline CDR1 reads LGHDT; CDR2 reads YNNKEL (reference sequence). The CDR3 coding sequence is TGTGCCAGCAGCCAAGGGCAGTTCGCTGCAGCTTTCTTT. Translated, it gives CASSQGQFAAAFF.